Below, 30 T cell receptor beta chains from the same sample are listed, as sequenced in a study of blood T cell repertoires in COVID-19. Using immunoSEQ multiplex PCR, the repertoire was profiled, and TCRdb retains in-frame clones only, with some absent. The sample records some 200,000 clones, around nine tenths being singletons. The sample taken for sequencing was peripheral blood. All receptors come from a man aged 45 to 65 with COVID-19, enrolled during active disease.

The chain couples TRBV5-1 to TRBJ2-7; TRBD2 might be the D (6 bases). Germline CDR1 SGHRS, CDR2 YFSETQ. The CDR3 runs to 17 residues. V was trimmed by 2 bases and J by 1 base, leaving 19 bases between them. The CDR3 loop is CASSFGLRAGQSYEQYF. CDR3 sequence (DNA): TGCGCCAGCAGCTTCGGGCTTAGAGCGGGCCAGTCCTACGAGCAGTACTTC.

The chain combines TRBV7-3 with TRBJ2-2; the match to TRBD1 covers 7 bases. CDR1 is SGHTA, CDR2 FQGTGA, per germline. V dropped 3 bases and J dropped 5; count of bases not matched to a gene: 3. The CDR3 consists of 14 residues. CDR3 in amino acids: CASSFTGETGELFF. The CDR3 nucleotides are TGTGCCAGCAGCTTCACAGGGGAGACCGGGGAGCTGTTTTTT.

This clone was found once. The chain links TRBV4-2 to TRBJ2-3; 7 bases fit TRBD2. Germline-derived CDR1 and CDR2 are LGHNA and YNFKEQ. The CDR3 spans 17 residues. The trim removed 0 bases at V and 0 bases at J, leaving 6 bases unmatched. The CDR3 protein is CASSQDLLAFSTDTQYF. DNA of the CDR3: TGTGCCAGCAGCCAAGATTTACTAGCGTTTAGCACAGATACGCAGTATTTT.

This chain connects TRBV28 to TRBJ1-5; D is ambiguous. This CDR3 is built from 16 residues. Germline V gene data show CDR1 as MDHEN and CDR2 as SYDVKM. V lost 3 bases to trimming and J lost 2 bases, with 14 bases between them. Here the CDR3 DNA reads TGTGCCAGCAGTTTCGTACCCCTTTCGGGCAATCAGCCCCAGCATTTT. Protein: CASSFVPLSGNQPQHF.

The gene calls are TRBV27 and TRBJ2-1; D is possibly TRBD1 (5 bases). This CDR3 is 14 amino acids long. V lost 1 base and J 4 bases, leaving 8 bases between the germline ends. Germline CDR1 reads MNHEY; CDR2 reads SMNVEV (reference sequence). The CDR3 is CASSLYGAYNEQFF. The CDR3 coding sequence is TGTGCCAGCAGTTTATATGGGGCTTACAATGAGCAGTTCTTC.

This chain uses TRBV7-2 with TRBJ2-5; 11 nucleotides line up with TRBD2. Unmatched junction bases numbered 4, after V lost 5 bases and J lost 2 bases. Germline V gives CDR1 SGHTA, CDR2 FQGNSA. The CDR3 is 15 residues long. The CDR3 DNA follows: TGTGCCAGCAGCCCTAGCGGGGGGACACAAGAGACCCAGTACTTC. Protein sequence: CASSPSGGTQETQYF.

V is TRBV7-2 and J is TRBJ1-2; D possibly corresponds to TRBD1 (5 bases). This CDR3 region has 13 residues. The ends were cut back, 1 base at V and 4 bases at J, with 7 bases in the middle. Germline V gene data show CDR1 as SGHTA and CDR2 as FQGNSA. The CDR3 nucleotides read TGTGCCAGCAGCTTAGACAGGACCTATGGCTACACCTTC. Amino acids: CASSLDRTYGYTF.

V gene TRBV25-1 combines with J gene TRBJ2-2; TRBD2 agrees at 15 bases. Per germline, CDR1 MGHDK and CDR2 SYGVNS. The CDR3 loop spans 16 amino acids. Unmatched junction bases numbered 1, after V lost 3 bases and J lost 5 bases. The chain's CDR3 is CASSEGLAGGTGELFF. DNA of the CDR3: TGTGCCAGCAGTGAGGGACTAGCGGGAGGAACCGGGGAGCTGTTTTTT.

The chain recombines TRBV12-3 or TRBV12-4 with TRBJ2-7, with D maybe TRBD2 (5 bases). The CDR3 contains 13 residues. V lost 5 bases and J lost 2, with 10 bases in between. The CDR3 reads CASSGLAPYEQYF. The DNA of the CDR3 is TGTGCCAGCAGTGGGCTAGCCCCCTACGAGCAGTACTTC.

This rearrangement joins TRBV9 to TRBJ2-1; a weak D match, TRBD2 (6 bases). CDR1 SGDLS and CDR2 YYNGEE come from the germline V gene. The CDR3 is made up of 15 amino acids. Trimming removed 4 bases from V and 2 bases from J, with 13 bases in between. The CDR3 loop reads CASSPRAGPYNEQFF. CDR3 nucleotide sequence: TGTGCCAGCAGCCCCCGCGCGGGACCCTACAATGAGCAGTTCTTC.

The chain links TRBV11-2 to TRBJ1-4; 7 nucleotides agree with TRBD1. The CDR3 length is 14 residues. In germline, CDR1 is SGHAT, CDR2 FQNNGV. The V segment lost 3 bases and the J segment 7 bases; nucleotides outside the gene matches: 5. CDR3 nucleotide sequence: TGTGCCAGCAGCTTGGACAGGATGGTTGAAAAACTGTTTTTT. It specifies CASSLDRMVEKLFF.

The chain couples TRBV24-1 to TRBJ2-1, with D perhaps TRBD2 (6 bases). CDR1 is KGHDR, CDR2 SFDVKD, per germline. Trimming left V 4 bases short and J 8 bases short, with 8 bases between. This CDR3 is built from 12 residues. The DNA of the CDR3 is TGTGCCACCAGTGAGCAGCGGGATGAGCAGTTCTTC. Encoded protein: CATSEQRDEQFF.

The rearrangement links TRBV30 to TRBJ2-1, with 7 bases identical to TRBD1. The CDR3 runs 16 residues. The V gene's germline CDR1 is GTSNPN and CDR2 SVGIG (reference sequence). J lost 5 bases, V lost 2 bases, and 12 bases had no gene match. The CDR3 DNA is TGTGCCTGGAGTCTCGCCGGGACAGTCTTTAACAATGAGCAGTTCTTC. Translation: CAWSLAGTVFNNEQFF.

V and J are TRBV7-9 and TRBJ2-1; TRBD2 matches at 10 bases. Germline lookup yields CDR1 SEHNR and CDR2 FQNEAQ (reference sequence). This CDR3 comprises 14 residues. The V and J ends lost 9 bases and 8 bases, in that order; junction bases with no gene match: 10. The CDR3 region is CASSASGGAHEQFF. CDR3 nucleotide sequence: TGTGCCAGTTCAGCAAGCGGGGGGGCCCATGAGCAGTTCTTC.

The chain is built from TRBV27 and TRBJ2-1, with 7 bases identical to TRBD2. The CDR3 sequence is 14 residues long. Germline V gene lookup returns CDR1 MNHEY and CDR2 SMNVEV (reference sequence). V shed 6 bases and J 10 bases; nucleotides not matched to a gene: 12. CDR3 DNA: TGTGCCAGCAGCAGTAAGCGGGGCTCTGTCGAGCAGTTCTTC. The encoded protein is CASSSKRGSVEQFF.

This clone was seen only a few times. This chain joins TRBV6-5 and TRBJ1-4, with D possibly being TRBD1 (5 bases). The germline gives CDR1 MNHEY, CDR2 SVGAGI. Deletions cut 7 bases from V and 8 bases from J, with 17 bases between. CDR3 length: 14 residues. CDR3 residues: CASTGDGRGEKLFF. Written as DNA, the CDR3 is TGTGCCAGCACGGGGGATGGCCGAGGGGAAAAACTGTTTTTT.

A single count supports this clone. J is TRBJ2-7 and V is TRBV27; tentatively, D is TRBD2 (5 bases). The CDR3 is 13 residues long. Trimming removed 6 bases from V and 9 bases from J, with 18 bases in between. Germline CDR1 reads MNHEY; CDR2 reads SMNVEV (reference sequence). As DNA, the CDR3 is TGTGCCAGCAGGCAGCCAAATACGGGGTTGCAGTACTTC. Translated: CASRQPNTGLQYF.

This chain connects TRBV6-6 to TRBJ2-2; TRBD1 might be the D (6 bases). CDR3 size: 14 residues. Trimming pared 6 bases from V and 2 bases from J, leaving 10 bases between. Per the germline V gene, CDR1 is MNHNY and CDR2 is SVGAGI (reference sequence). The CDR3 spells CASRPQGNTGELFF. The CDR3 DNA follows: TGTGCCAGCAGACCACAGGGTAACACCGGGGAGCTGTTTTTT.

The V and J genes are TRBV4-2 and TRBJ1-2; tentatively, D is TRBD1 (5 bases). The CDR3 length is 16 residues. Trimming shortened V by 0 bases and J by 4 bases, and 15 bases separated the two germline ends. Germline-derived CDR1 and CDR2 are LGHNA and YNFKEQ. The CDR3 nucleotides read TGTGCCAGCAGCCAAGACCAAGGGGATCTCCCCTATGGCTACACCTTC. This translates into CASSQDQGDLPYGYTF.

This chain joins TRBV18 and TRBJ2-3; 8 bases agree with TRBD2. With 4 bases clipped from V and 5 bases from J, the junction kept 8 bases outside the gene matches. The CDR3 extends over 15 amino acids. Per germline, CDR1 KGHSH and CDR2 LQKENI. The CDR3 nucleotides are TGTGCCAGCTCACAAACGGGGCTAGCGGGAGATACGCAGTATTTT. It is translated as CASSQTGLAGDTQYF.

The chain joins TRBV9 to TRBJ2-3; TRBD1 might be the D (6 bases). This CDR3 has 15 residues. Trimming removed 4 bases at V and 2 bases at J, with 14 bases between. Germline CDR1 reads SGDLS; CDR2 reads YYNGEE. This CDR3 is CASSPQGRDTDTQYF. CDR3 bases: TGTGCCAGCAGCCCACAGGGACGGGACACAGATACGCAGTATTTT.

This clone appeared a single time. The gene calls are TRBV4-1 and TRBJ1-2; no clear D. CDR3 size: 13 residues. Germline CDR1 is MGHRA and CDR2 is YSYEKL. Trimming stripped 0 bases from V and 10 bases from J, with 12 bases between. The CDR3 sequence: CASSQDVGTVYTF. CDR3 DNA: TGCGCCAGCAGCCAAGATGTCGGTACGGTCTACACCTTC.

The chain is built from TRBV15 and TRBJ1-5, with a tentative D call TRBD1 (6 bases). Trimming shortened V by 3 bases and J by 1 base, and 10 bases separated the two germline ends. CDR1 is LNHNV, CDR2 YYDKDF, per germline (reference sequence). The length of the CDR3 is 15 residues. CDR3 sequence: CATSSTGLSNQPQHF. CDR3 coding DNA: TGTGCCACCAGCAGTACAGGGTTGAGCAATCAGCCCCAGCATTTT.

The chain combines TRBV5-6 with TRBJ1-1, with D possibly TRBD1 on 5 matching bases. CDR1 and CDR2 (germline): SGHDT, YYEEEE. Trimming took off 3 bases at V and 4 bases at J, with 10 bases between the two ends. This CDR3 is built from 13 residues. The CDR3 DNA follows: TGTGCCAGCAGCTCTACAGGCCGCACTGAAGCTTTCTTT. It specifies CASSSTGRTEAFF.

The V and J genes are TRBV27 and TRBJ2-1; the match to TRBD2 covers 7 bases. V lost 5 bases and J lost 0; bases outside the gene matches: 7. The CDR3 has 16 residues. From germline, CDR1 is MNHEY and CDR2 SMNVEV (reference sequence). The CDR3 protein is CASSPVGLVSYNEQFF. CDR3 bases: TGTGCCAGCAGTCCCGTCGGACTAGTCTCCTACAATGAGCAGTTCTTC.

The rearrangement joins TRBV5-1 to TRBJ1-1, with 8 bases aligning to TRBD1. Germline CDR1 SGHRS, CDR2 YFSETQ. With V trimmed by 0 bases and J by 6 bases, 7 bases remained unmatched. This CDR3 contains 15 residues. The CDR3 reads CASSLDTGGVSEAFF. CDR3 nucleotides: TGCGCCAGCAGCTTGGATACAGGGGGTGTATCTGAAGCTTTCTTT. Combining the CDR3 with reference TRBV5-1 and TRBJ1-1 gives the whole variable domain KAGVTQTPRYLIKTRGQQVTLSCSPISGHRSVSWYQQTPGQGLQFLFEYFSETQRNKGNFPGRFSGRQFSNSRSEMNVSTLELGDSALYLCASSLDTGGVSEAFFGQGTRLTVV.

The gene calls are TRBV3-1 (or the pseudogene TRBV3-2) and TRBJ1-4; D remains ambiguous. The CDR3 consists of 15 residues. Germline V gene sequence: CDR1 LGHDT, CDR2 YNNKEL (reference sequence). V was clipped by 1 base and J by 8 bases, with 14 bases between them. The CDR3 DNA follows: TGTGCCAGCAGCCAAGCGGGAAGGTGGGGAGAAAAACTGTTTTTT. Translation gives CASSQAGRWGEKLFF.

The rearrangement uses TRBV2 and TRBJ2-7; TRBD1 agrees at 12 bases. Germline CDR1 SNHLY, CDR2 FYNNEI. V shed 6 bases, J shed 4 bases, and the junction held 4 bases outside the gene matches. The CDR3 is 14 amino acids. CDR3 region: CASSRGQGAYEQYF. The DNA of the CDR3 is TGTGCCAGCAGCCGGGGACAGGGGGCGTACGAGCAGTACTTC.

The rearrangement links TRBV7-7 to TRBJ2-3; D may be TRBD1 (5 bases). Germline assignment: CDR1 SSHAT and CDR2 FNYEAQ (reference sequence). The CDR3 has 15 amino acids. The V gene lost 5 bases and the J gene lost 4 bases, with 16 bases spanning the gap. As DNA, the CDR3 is TGTGCCAGCAGCCCCACCGCTGGGGCCGCAGATACGCAGTATTTT. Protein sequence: CASSPTAGAADTQYF.

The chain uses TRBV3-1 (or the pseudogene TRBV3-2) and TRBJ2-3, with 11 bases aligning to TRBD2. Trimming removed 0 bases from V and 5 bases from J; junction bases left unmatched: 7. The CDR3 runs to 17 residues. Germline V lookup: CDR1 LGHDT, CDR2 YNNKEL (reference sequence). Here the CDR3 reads CASSQELAGAREDTQYF. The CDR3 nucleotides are TGTGCCAGCAGCCAAGAACTAGCGGGGGCCCGAGAAGATACGCAGTATTTT.